This T cell receptor beta chain was profiled in a study of cytomegalovirus exposure and HLA in healthy donors. Study-level background: A later analysis reported the same platform for the roughly 120 validation repertoires and the roughly 700 first-cohort repertoires.

Some clones are missing from TCRdb's copy, which holds only in-frame ones; the method was immunoSEQ multiplex PCR. The table lists roughly 100,000 clones, roughly nine tenths of them singletons. Germline CDR1 LGHNT, CDR2 FRNRAP. This CDR3 comprises 17 residues. With 0 bases removed from V and 1 base from J, the gap between germline ends came to 13 bases. Regarding the study as a whole: Rarity characterized most TCR sequences, yet some public TCRs appeared in many donors. The study listed about 150 cytomegalovirus-associated TCR beta chains. It was reportedly the case that the classifier diagnosed cytomegalovirus status with high specificity and sensitivity.

In the case of this clone: Its antigen is still unknown.

Sequenced: PBMCs. This TCR was sampled from a woman between 18 and 30 years old in good health and CMV-seropositive. J is TRBJ1-5 and V is TRBV12-5, with D possibly TRBD1 on 6 matching bases. CDR3 region: CASGLVRDTISNQPQHF. CDR3 DNA: TGTGCTAGTGGTTTGGTCCGGGACACGATAAGCAATCAGCCCCAGCATTTT.